The entry below describes one T cell receptor beta chain. Its antigen is not yet known. Base qualities were left out, and no much larger clone turns up one base away. Using Nuclei Lysis Solution, genomic DNA was extracted from unfractionated peripheral blood mononuclear cells that were either fresh or cryopreserved. This sample was included in a study of T cell clonotyping in hematopoietic cell transplantation (dated by TCRdb to about 2021). With regard to the full study: Blood samples were obtained from recipients approximately 28 days before transplant and at days 30, 100 and 180 after transplant. In the study, around 140 blood samples were gathered from approximately 35 consecutive transplant recipients and their related donors. Patients were recruited between September 2015 and 2017 and followed until September 2020 or death. Paper-wide results and their limitations: Recipient repertoires showed only a small fraction of overlap with donor repertoires, and over 97% appeared de novo at the given depth. After transplant, TCR diversity in recipients dropped, and pathologically expanded clonotypes increased progressively from day 30 to day 180. Sample size was limited, and cells were not sorted, so CD4 and CD8 repertoire contributions could not be separated. Inverse Simpson Index values from donors and from recipients before transplant predicted broader TCR repertoire diversity after transplant.

Trimming removed 1 base from V and 4 bases from J, leaving 13 bases between the germline ends. Inclusive of the bounding cysteine and phenylalanine, the CDR3 is 15 residues long. CDR3 DNA only is kept here, 45 bases in frame from base 1. CDR1 and CDR2, looked up from the germline V gene, are LGHNA and YSLEER. The immunoSEQ assay, a bias-controlled multiplex PCR with V- and J-specific primers, was used to amplify TCR beta CDR3 regions from genomic DNA. A second PCR step added a proprietary barcode and Illumina adapter sequences to the CDR3 amplicons. CDR3 libraries were sequenced on an Illumina MiSeq instrument. Turning to the authors' computational methods: Export and quality control were performed with immunoSEQ Analyzer 3.0, and downstream analyses were performed with R Bioconductor and Immunarch. Only productive rearrangements in the normalized downsampled data set were used to calculate repertoire metrics. In the normalized cohort, a clonotype counted as pathologically expanded if the clonotype was larger than 5 templates. The Inverse Simpson Index was used to measure repertoire diversity. To capture all clonotypes, the CMV-specificity analyses were run on the non-normalized data set. Drawn from immuneACCESS, this table holds only the in-frame rearrangements with V and J called that TCRdb kept. Clones are partly lost; checked studies trace under half to an unresolved V gene and leave the rest unexplained. The V and J calls and clone size are taken from that table; D and trimming were inferred from the DNA. This sample comprises about 15,000 clones, about three fifths of them detected only once. The ten largest clones add up to about 8.8% of the sample.

Sequenced material: PBMCs. This sequence originates from a human donor who either received an allogeneic hematopoietic cell transplant for a myeloid malignancy or was a related donor (not recorded which). Some clones in this sample may be carry-over from other donors' samples. The V and J genes are TRBV4-3 and TRBJ1-2; there is no confident call for the D gene. The CDR3 reads CASSQGLRTTYGYTF. In nucleotides, the sequence is TGCGCCAGCAGCCAAGGTCTTAGGACGACCTATGGCTACACCTTC.